This T cell receptor beta chain is drawn from a study of T-cell reconstitution after alpha-beta-depleted transplantation in children. Germline values: CDR1 MNHNS, CDR2 SASEGT. The CDR3 is 15 amino acids. V was trimmed by 1 base and J by 4 bases, leaving 10 bases between them. The authors prepared the TCRbeta library with unique molecular identifiers. MiXCR, run by TCRdb on the PCR reads, gives a single entry per CDR3 protein. The sample has more than 450,000 distinct CDR3 sequences, about 17% seen once. The chain is built from TRBV6-1 and TRBJ2-2; perhaps TRBD1 as D (6 bases). The sample in question was PBMCs from the stem cell graft donor, obtained from the stem cell graft. This sequence was found in a human donor who donated a stem cell graft to a child with acute lymphoblastic leukemia. This CDR3 is CASSEEGRGTGELFF. DNA of the CDR3: TGTGCCAGCAGTGAAGAGGGCAGGGGCACCGGGGAGCTGTTTTTT.